This T cell receptor (beta chain) was sequenced in a study of control samples from healthy donors and cancer patients. Sequenced by immunoSEQ multiplex PCR; TCRdb stores in-frame clones only, minus some. This table holds about 150,000 clones, roughly 93% found once. CDR3 size: 14 residues. Deletions cut 1 base from V and 12 bases from J, with 16 bases between. From germline, CDR1 is LGHDT and CDR2 YNNKEL (reference sequence). The chain couples TRBV3-1 (or the pseudogene TRBV3-2) to TRBJ2-1; D is perhaps TRBD2 (6 bases). The source is a man younger than 30 in good health. The sequenced material came from blood. CDR3 protein: CASSQGGAAGSQFF. The DNA of the CDR3 is TGTGCCAGCAGCCAAGGGGGAGCCGCGGGATCGCAGTTCTTC.